These 9 T cell receptor beta chains came from one sample sequenced in a study of blood T cell repertoires in COVID-19. Sequencing was performed with immunoSEQ multiplex PCR; in TCRdb, only in-frame clones are kept and a portion is missing. In the table there are about 160,000 clones, 90% of which are singletons. The sequencing sample was made of peripheral blood. Receptors were obtained from a man aged 55 to 70 with active or convalescent COVID-19.

The count of this clone is one. The rearrangement joins TRBV11-2 to TRBJ1-2; 9 bases are shared with TRBD1. The germline CDR1 and CDR2 sequences are SGHAT and FQNNGV. This CDR3 spans 15 amino acids. V was pared by 2 bases and J by 7 bases, with 8 bases of the junction left unmatched. The CDR3 region is CASSLTGQGKGGYTF. The CDR3 nucleotides read TGTGCCAGCAGCTTAACGGGACAGGGAAAGGGTGGCTACACCTTC.

The sample holds a few counts of this clone. The chain uses TRBV18 and TRBJ1-5; D uncertain. Germline V gene data show CDR1 as KGHSH and CDR2 as LQKENI. The germline V and J ends were trimmed by 4 bases and 3 bases, with 10 bases remaining between them. This CDR3 contains 14 residues. CDR3 in amino acids: CASSRADINQPQHF. CDR3 DNA: TGTGCCAGCTCACGAGCGGATATCAATCAGCCCCAGCATTTT.

This clone was found a few times. The chain carries TRBV7-2 and TRBJ2-4, with 11 nucleotides matching TRBD2. Germline values: CDR1 SGHTA, CDR2 FQGNSA. After removal of 1 base from V and 2 bases from J, the junction contained 4 bases not matched to a gene. CDR3 length: 17 residues. The CDR3 protein is CASSLVTSGSSKNIQYF. In DNA form, the CDR3 reads TGTGCCAGCAGCTTAGTTACTAGCGGGAGTTCCAAAAACATTCAGTACTTC.

This clone was seen just once. The gene calls are TRBV2 and TRBJ2-3; 7 bases agree with TRBD2. Germline CDR1 SNHLY, CDR2 FYNNEI. This CDR3 region has 13 residues. Trimming at V came to 9 bases and at J to 3 bases, leaving 6 bases not matched to a gene. CDR3 amino acids: CASPLAYTDTQYF. Written as DNA, the CDR3 is TGTGCCAGTCCACTAGCGTATACAGATACGCAGTATTTT.

Comments on this clone: A read error may account for a junction end that differs from germline. The chain employs TRBV16 and TRBJ1-4; unclear D gene. This CDR3 region has 14 residues. Germline V gene data show CDR1 as KGHSY and CDR2 as FQNENV. CDR3 nucleotide sequence: TGTGCCAGCAGCCAATCAATCTCTATAGAGGGCGTCGTTTTT. This sequence encodes CASSQSISIEGVVF.

V is TRBV28 and J is TRBJ1-3, with no clear D. Germline V gives CDR1 MDHEN, CDR2 SYDVKM. Trimming removed 5 bases at V and 7 bases at J, with 18 bases between. This CDR3 has 15 residues. CDR3: CASSLQREGRNTIYF. In DNA, the CDR3 is TGTGCCAGCAGTCTCCAGCGCGAGGGCAGGAACACCATATATTTT.

The chain combines TRBV7-2 with TRBJ1-5, with TRBD1 as a possible D gene (5 bases). V lost 4 bases, J lost 2 bases, and 15 bases lay in between. CDR1 and CDR2 (germline): SGHTA, FQGNSA. CDR3 length: 16 residues. The CDR3 sequence: CASSSRQLGGNQPQHF. CDR3 sequence (DNA): TGTGCCAGCAGCTCACGACAGCTTGGGGGCAATCAGCCCCAGCATTTT.

This chain connects TRBV4-1 to TRBJ1-1; 7 bases agree with TRBD1. The V gene's germline CDR1 is MGHRA and CDR2 YSYEKL. CDR3 size: 17 residues. V shed 3 bases, J shed 5 bases, and the junction held 15 bases outside the gene matches. For the CDR3, the DNA is TGCGCCAGCAGCCACGATATGAACAGGGGCTGGAGGACTGAAGCTTTCTTT. It specifies CASSHDMNRGWRTEAFF.

The rearrangement uses TRBV18 and TRBJ2-1, with TRBD2 matching 15 bases. CDR3 length: 15 residues. Germline V gene data show CDR1 as KGHSH and CDR2 as LQKENI. Germline trimming cut 3 bases from V and 7 bases from J; bases unmatched to any gene: 1. The CDR3 DNA is TGTGCCAGCTCACCGGGACTAGCGGGAGGAAATGAGCAGTTCTTC. Its protein is CASSPGLAGGNEQFF.